Following are 8 T cell receptor beta chains from one sample sequenced in a study of cytomegalovirus exposure and HLA in healthy donors. 13 Jbeta primers and 60 Vbeta primers were used for the PCR. Assay: immunoSEQ multiplex PCR; the TCRdb copy retains only in-frame clones and omits some. Among about 120,000 clones, approximately 8.6% were seen once, and the ten largest hold 5% to 6.5%. Sequencing was carried out using PBMCs. These TCRs come from a woman in her forties in good health and CMV-seropositive.

This clone was detected only a few times. This chain links TRBV28 with TRBJ1-5; possible D gene TRBD1, 5 bases. Deletions cut 3 bases from V and 6 bases from J, with 12 bases between. This CDR3 contains 14 residues. Germline lookup yields CDR1 MDHEN and CDR2 SYDVKM. CDR3 amino acids: CASSLGGESQPQHF. CDR3 sequence (DNA): TGTGCCAGCAGTTTGGGGGGGGAGAGTCAGCCCCAGCATTTT.

There are a few counts of this clone. The chain employs TRBV2 and TRBJ2-7, with TRBD1 identical over 7 bases. Germline-derived CDR1 and CDR2 are SNHLY and FYNNEI. V dropped 10 bases and J dropped 3; count of bases not matched to a gene: 9. The CDR3 is 13 residues long. The chain's CDR3 is CAIYRDSLYEQYF. In DNA, the CDR3 is TGTGCCATTTACCGGGACAGCCTCTACGAGCAGTACTTC.

The CDR3 here is CASSLRPGGNTEAFF. The CDR3 DNA is TGTGCCAGCAGCTTACGTCCAGGGGGGAACACTGAAGCTTTCTTT. This chain joins TRBV11-2 and TRBJ1-1; 7 bases agree with TRBD1. The CDR3 has 15 amino acids. Losses at the gene ends were 2 bases for V and 1 base for J; bases not matched to a gene: 4. The germline gives CDR1 SGHAT, CDR2 FQNNGV.

This clone turned up a few times. The chain joins TRBV7-9 to TRBJ2-1; 10 nucleotides agree with TRBD1. Trimming removed 11 bases from V and 3 bases from J; junction bases left unmatched: 7. Germline V gene lookup returns CDR1 SEHNR and CDR2 FQNEAQ (reference sequence). This CDR3 has 14 residues. The chain's CDR3 is CASKGTGDYNEQFF. The CDR3 nucleotides are TGTGCCTCCAAGGGGACAGGGGACTACAATGAGCAGTTCTTC.

This rearrangement joins TRBV9 to TRBJ1-4; D unresolved. V lost 5 bases to trimming and J lost 0 bases, with 11 bases between them. The CDR3 is made up of 15 amino acids. The germline V gene has CDR1 SGDLS and CDR2 YYNGEE. The DNA for the CDR3 is TGTGCCAGCAGTTATTACGGTGCAACTAATGAAAAACTGTTTTTT. Its translation is CASSYYGATNEKLFF.

The chain carries TRBV5-1 and TRBJ1-4; D is unclear. The CDR3 totals 15 residues. Germline CDR1 reads SGHRS; CDR2 reads YFSETQ. The ends were cut back, 7 bases at V and 0 bases at J, with 13 bases in the middle. The CDR3 nucleotides read TGCGCCAGCCGCGGGCCGGCCGCAACTAATGAAAAACTGTTTTTT. Translating it yields CASRGPAATNEKLFF.

The rearrangement uses TRBV5-6 and TRBJ2-7, with D unclear. CDR1 is SGHDT, CDR2 YYEEEE, per germline. V was pared by 1 base and J by 3 bases, with 14 bases between. The length of the CDR3 is 15 residues. CDR3 sequence reads: CASSLSGNPVYEQYF. The CDR3 DNA sequence: TGTGCCAGCAGCTTGTCAGGCAACCCGGTCTACGAGCAGTACTTC.

This clone was found a few times. The rearrangement joins TRBV19 to TRBJ2-1; 7 bases align to TRBD2. Per germline, CDR1 LNHDA and CDR2 SQIVND (reference sequence). The CDR3 runs to 15 residues. The trim removed 5 bases at V and 4 bases at J, leaving 8 bases unmatched. The CDR3 region has the DNA TGTGCCAGTAGTTGGAAGAGCGGGGATTACAATGAGCAGTTCTTC. As protein: CASSWKSGDYNEQFF.